This T cell receptor beta chain was sequenced during a study of T cells after yellow fever vaccination. Study findings and constraints: Clonotypes found in both CD4 and CD8 compartments made up a small share. From the bulk population, abundant clonotypes could contaminate and appear within FACS-sorted repertoires.

A universal primer site and UMIs were added as TCR cDNA was made by 5'RACE template switching. TCRdb re-derived calls from the 5' RACE reads in MiXCR, one entry per CDR3 protein. The table lists some 120,000 distinct CDR3 sequences, more than 7.5% of them singletons, with roughly 25% in the top ten. This CDR3 has 11 amino acids. The V end was cut by 5 bases, the J end by 16 bases, with 15 bases between. Many counts were recorded for this clonotype. Its specificity is not known. Sequencing was performed on CD8+ T cells sorted from PBMCs, taken 45 days after the yellow fever booster vaccination. This TCR was sampled from a man aged 30 to 45 who received the YFV17D yellow fever vaccine. The chain has TRBV12-3 or TRBV12-4 and TRBJ2-1; D perhaps matches TRBD1 (6 bases). The CDR3 here is CASSVTGPKFF. DNA for the CDR3: TGTGCCAGCAGTGTCACAGGGCCCAAATTCTTC.